This is a list of T cell receptor beta chains from one sample in a study of blood T cell repertoires in COVID-19. The table came from immunoSEQ multiplex PCR; TCRdb's copy has only in-frame clones and leaves some out. The data hold 70,000 to 80,000 clones, with over 75% observed a single time. What was sequenced was peripheral blood. The source is a middle-aged man with acute or convalescent COVID-19. CDR3s include the opening cysteine and the closing phenylalanine or tryptophan. Fields, in order: J gene, clone size, D gene, V gene, CDR3 DNA, CDR3 protein. The D gene is left open where the match is weak. Clone sizes are given selectively: once, few, many, or a class where the clone is expanded.

>TRBJ1-2|once|TRBD1|TRBV7-9
TGTGCCAGCAGCTTAGCGATGGGACAGGGATGGAATGGCTACACCTTC
CASSLAMGQGWNGYTF
>TRBJ1-4|NA|TRBD1|TRBV6-1
TGTGCCAGCAGTGAAATGACAGGGCCTAATGAAAAACTGTTTTTT
CASSEMTGPNEKLFF
>TRBJ2-7|NA|TRBD1|TRBV5-6
TGTGCCAGCAGCACCTGGACAGGGTACGAGCAGTACTTC
CASSTWTGYEQYF
>TRBJ2-3|NA|NA|TRBV11-3
TGTGCCAGCAGCCCAGGGGGGTATCCCACAGATACGCAGTATTTT
CASSPGGYPTDTQYF
>TRBJ1-1|NA|NA|TRBV20-1
TGCAGTGCCTCGAACACTGAAGCTTTCTTT
CSASNTEAFF
>TRBJ2-5|NA|NA|TRBV29-1
TGCAGCGTTGAGCCCTTCCAGGCCCAGACCCAGTACTTC
CSVEPFQAQTQYF
>TRBJ2-2|NA|TRBD2|TRBV7-2
TGTGCCAGCAGCCCACGACTAGCGGGAGACGGGGAGCTGTTTTTT
CASSPRLAGDGELFF
>TRBJ2-3|NA|NA|TRBV11-2
TGTGCCAGCAGCACCTGGACAGCCCTCACAGATACGCAGTATTTT
CASSTWTALTDTQYF
>TRBJ2-1|NA|TRBD2|TRBV18
TGTGCCAGCTCACCGCCGGGACTAGCGGGAGGGCAGTGGAATGAGCAGTTCTTC
CASSPPGLAGGQWNEQFF
>TRBJ2-7|NA|NA|TRBV2
TGTGCCAGCACCAAAGTTGGGGCCTTGGGCTACGAGCAGTACTTC
CASTKVGALGYEQYF
>TRBJ2-5|NA|TRBD2|TRBV7-3
TGTGCCAGCAGCTTAACTAGCGGGGGGCTGGAGACCCAGTACTTC
CASSLTSGGLETQYF
>TRBJ1-1|NA|TRBD1|TRBV5-1
TGCGCCAGCAGCTTGGGACAGGGTTTTATGAACACTGAAGCTTTCTTT
CASSLGQGFMNTEAFF
>TRBJ1-1|NA|NA|TRBV6-5
TGTGCCAGCAGCCCGGCGGGGGGGCTCTCTGAAGCTTTCTTT
CASSPAGGLSEAFF
>TRBJ1-5|NA|NA|TRBV30
TGTGCCTGGAGTGTTGGGGGAGGGAGTCAGCCCCAGCATTTT
CAWSVGGGSQPQHF
>TRBJ1-4|once|TRBD1|TRBV12-5
TGTGCTAGTGGTTTGGATCCTGGGACAGGGTTGTCTGAAAAACTGTTTTTT
CASGLDPGTGLSEKLFF
>TRBJ1-1|NA|NA|TRBV6-6
TGTGCCAGCAGTTTCCAGCCCAGGGACACTGAAGCTTTCTTT
CASSFQPRDTEAFF
>TRBJ2-6|few|TRBD1|TRBV19
TGTGCCAGTAGTTCCGGGACAGAGCTCTCTGGGGCCAACGTCCTGACTTTC
CASSSGTELSGANVLTF
>TRBJ2-1|NA|NA|TRBV18
TGTGCCAGCTCACCCTCCAGGGATGAGCAGTTCTTC
CASSPSRDEQFF
>TRBJ1-5|few|TRBD1|TRBV15
TGTGCCACCAGCAGGGGAGACAGGGGCAATCAGCCCCAGCATTTT
CATSRGDRGNQPQHF
>TRBJ1-2|NA|NA|TRBV6-5
TGTGCCAGCAGTTACTCGAAGCGGCAGGGGAGCTATGGCTACACCTTC
CASSYSKRQGSYGYTF
>TRBJ1-4|NA|NA|TRBV4-1
TGCGCCAGCAGAACCAGGACAGCCCTTGCAACTAATGAAAAACTGTTTTTT
CASRTRTALATNEKLFF
>TRBJ2-5|NA|NA|TRBV7-7
TGTGCCAGCAGCTTAGCGCGGGTAGGGGGGGGTCAAGAGACCCAGTACTTC
CASSLARVGGGQETQYF
>TRBJ2-1|NA|NA|TRBV19
TGTGCCAGTAGAGCACAGGTCTCCTACAATGAGCAGTTCTTC
CASRAQVSYNEQFF
>TRBJ2-7|NA|TRBD1|TRBV5-1
TGCGCCAGCAGCTTTGGACAGGGGCTGAACGAGCAGTACTTC
CASSFGQGLNEQYF
>TRBJ1-6|once|TRBD1|TRBV3-1/TRBV3-2
TGTGCCAGCAGCCACGGACCGAGGACAGGGGGCCATTCACCCCTCCACTTT
CASSHGPRTGGHSPLHF
>TRBJ2-7|NA|TRBD2|TRBV12-3/TRBV12-4
TGTGCCAGCAGTCCGGGGGGATACGAGCAGTACTTC
CASSPGGYEQYF
>TRBJ1-1|NA|NA|TRBV2
TGTGCCAGCAGTGAAATATCTCAGGAAGGTTTCTTT
CASSEISQEGFF
>TRBJ1-2|NA|NA|TRBV11-2
TGTGCCAGCAGCACTCGGACAGTCCGAAATGGCTACACCTTC
CASSTRTVRNGYTF
>TRBJ1-4|NA|NA|TRBV7-2
TGTGCCAGCAGCTTAATTACAGGATGGGATGAAAAACTGTTTTTT
CASSLITGWDEKLFF
>TRBJ1-5|NA|NA|TRBV5-6
TGTGCCAGCAGCTTGGCTCGGGGGAAGAGCAATCAGCCCCAGCATTTT
CASSLARGKSNQPQHF
>TRBJ1-2|NA|NA|TRBV7-2
TGTGCCAGCAGCCTGGACAAGGGCCCGTATGGCTACACCTTC
CASSLDKGPYGYTF
>TRBJ1-2|NA|NA|TRBV3-1/TRBV3-2
TGTGCCAGCAGCCCCAGTTGGGGGGAGGGGAACTATGGCTACACCTTC
CASSPSWGEGNYGYTF
>TRBJ1-2|NA|TRBD1|TRBV5-6
TGTGCCAGCAGCTCGGGACAGGGGTGGTACTATGGCTACACCTTC
CASSSGQGWYYGYTF
>TRBJ1-2|NA|NA|TRBV19
TGTGCCAGCGGGACACTCTATGGCTACACCTTC
CASGTLYGYTF
>TRBJ1-1|NA|NA|TRBV7-2
TGTGCCAGCAGCCCTAGCCCCTACGGCGGGATCCTTGAAGCTTTCTTT
CASSPSPYGGILEAFF
>TRBJ1-4|NA|NA|TRBV2
TGTGCCAGCAGTGAGGGGGGAGGGGATGAAAAACTGTTTTTT
CASSEGGGDEKLFF
>TRBJ2-7|NA|TRBD2|TRBV28
TGTGCCAGCAGTTTAGGCGGGAGGACCTACGAGCAGTACTTC
CASSLGGRTYEQYF
>TRBJ1-2|few|NA|TRBV6-5
TGTGCCAGCAGTTACGGGGCCATAGAGGCGTATGGCTACACCTTC
CASSYGAIEAYGYTF
>TRBJ1-6|NA|NA|TRBV7-9
TGTGCCAGCAGCTTAGACAGCTATAATTCACCCCTCCACTTT
CASSLDSYNSPLHF
>TRBJ2-1|once|TRBD2|TRBV3-1/TRBV3-2
TGTGCCAGCAGGGTAGCGGGTTACTCCTACAATGAGCAGTTCTTC
CASRVAGYSYNEQFF
>TRBJ2-2|medium-sized|TRBD2|TRBV13
TGTGCCAGCAGAGCGCGGGGGGACACCGGGGAGCTGTTTTTT
CASRARGDTGELFF
>TRBJ1-3|once|NA|TRBV20-1
TGCAGTGCTAGTCGGGGAACTGGAAACACCATATATTTT
CSASRGTGNTIYF
>TRBJ2-5|NA|TRBD2|TRBV5-5
TGTGCCAGCAGCAATCCTACGGGAGGGTTGGAGACCCAGTACTTC
CASSNPTGGLETQYF
>TRBJ2-7|NA|TRBD1|TRBV15
TGTGCCACCAGCAGTACAGGGGGCGGGTACGAGCAGTACTTC
CATSSTGGGYEQYF
>TRBJ1-2|NA|NA|TRBV5-8
TGTGCCAGCAGCCTCGTCCCCCCCTATGGCTACACCTTC
CASSLVPPYGYTF
>TRBJ2-2|NA|TRBD2|TRBV19
TGTGCCAGCAAGGCGGGGGATCCCACCGGGGAGCTGTTTTTT
CASKAGDPTGELFF
>TRBJ2-7|NA|TRBD2|TRBV2
TGTGCCAGCGGGGGGGACTACTACGAGCAGTACTTC
CASGGDYYEQYF
>TRBJ2-7|NA|TRBD2|TRBV11-2
TGTGCCAGCAGCCTCGGGACTAGCGGCTACGAGCAGTACTTC
CASSLGTSGYEQYF
>TRBJ2-2|few|TRBD2|TRBV27
TGTGCCAGCAGCCCCTTTGCGGGAGGGGGCACCGGGGAGCTGTTTTTT
CASSPFAGGGTGELFF
>TRBJ2-1|NA|NA|TRBV29-1
TGCAGCGTTGAAAGCCCTCCCGGGAATGAGCAGTTCTTC
CSVESPPGNEQFF
>TRBJ1-3|NA|NA|TRBV27
TGTGCCAGCGCCAGGGGCACTGGAAACACCATATATTTT
CASARGTGNTIYF
>TRBJ1-1|NA|NA|TRBV2
TGTGCCAGCAGTCCCGCTCCGACAGCGAACACTGAAGCTTTCTTT
CASSPAPTANTEAFF
>TRBJ2-3|NA|NA|TRBV3-1/TRBV3-2
TGTGCCAGCAGCCAAGCGTTAAGCTTTGTGGCAGATACGCAGTATTTT
CASSQALSFVADTQYF